These 10 T cell receptor delta chains share one sample of origin, sequenced in a study of γδ T cells in repeated Plasmodium falciparum infection. TCRdb used CATT to re-call clones from the multiplex PCR reads. This table has 93,000 or so delta-chain clones, approximately 0.96% appearing once. Vgamma9/Vdelta2+ and Vdelta2-negative gammadelta T cells were flow-sorted from PBMC for bulk sequencing. The specimen was gamma-delta T cells from blood. The receptors here all came from a pool of human donors (malaria-infected and uninfected, not separated).

Notes on this clone: TCRdb records a much larger clone's protein for this DNA, with a difference at residue 13 that likely arises from a read error; the protein given is the translation of the DNA. This chain connects TRDV2 to TRDJ1; the match to TRDD3 covers 10 bases. TCRdb offers no J gene call, so here the DNA was matched to germline to obtain one. The CDR3 has 18 amino acids. V lost 2 bases, J lost 4 bases, and 15 bases stayed unmatched. Germline CDR1 reads GEAIGNYY; CDR2 reads EKD. The CDR3 bases are TGTGCCTGTGACAAGGGGGATACGGCCACATCGCAGAACGATAAACTCATCTTT. Amino acid sequence: CACDKGDTATSQNDKLIF.

A note on this clone: TCRdb lists the protein of a much larger clone for this DNA, which differs at residue 3, so this is likely a read error; the protein given here is translated from the DNA itself. The V and J genes are TRDV1 and TRDJ4; the D gene is possibly TRDD3 (6 bases). CDR1 and CDR2 from the germline V gene are TSWWSYY and QGS. CDR3 length: 15 amino acids. CDR3 amino acids: CAPGELDPLARPLIF. CDR3 DNA sequence: TGTGCTCCTGGGGAACTCGACCCCCTGGCCAGACCCCTGATCTTT.

This clone appeared a few times. A read error likely explains why the TCRdb protein, taken from a much larger clone, differs from this DNA's translation at residue 15; the protein shown is translated from the DNA. This chain uses TRDV2 with TRDJ1, with TRDD3 matching 9 bases. TCRdb gives no J gene; it was assigned here by matching the DNA to germline. Germline CDR1 reads GEAIGNYY; CDR2 reads EKD. The CDR3 spans 18 residues. CDR3 sequence: CACDTLVTGGPYTDELIF. CDR3 coding DNA: TGTGCCTGTGACACCCTTGTTACTGGGGGACCTTACACCGATGAACTCATCTTT.

To note about this clone: The mismatch at residue 5 between this DNA's translation and the TCRdb protein of a much larger clone likely reflects a read error; the protein shown is translated from the DNA. The genes are TRDV1 and TRDJ1; 10 bases line up with TRDD3. Because TCRdb records no J gene, it was assigned here through a match of the DNA to germline. Germline values: CDR1 TSWWSYY, CDR2 QGS. This CDR3 has 20 amino acids. Losses at the gene ends were 5 bases for V and 1 base for J; bases not matched to a gene: 19. For the CDR3, the DNA is TGTGCTCTTGGGCGTCCTTCCCTCGGACTTACTGGGGGATGCACCGATAAACTCATCTTT. Its protein is CALGRPSLGLTGGCTDKLIF.

This clone has a handful of counts. This DNA translates differently at residue 14 from the TCRdb protein, which is that of a much larger clone; a read error is likely, and the protein shown is the DNA's own translation. The V call is TRDV1, the J call TRDJ1, with 9 bases lining up with TRDD2. The J gene was missing in TCRdb and was found by matching the end of the DNA to germline. This CDR3 contains 18 residues. The germline V gene encodes CDR1 TSWWSYY and CDR2 QGS. This CDR3 reads CALGGPPSYFLYTGKLIF. The CDR3, as DNA: TGTGCTCTTGGGGGACCCCCTTCCTACTTTCTTTACACCGGTAAACTCATCTTT.

Note on this clone: This DNA's translation and the protein TCRdb lists, from a much larger clone, do not match at residue 13, likely due to a read error; the protein shown is translated from the DNA. J is TRDJ1 and V is TRDV1, with 9 positions matching TRDD3. TCRdb lists no J gene, so it was determined here by aligning the DNA to germline. This CDR3 comprises 26 residues. The V segment lost 3 bases and the J segment 0 bases; nucleotides outside the gene matches: 35. CDR1 and CDR2 from the germline V gene are TSWWSYY and QGS. The CDR3 nucleotides are TGTGCTCTTGGGGACACTCTCTTTGGGGCTACAGGGCACGATTACTGGGGGAGAGGGTACACCGATAAACTCATCTTT. This encodes CALGDTLFGATGHDYWGRGYTDKLIF.

This clone was seen ten or more times. TCRdb's protein, taken from a much larger clone, differs from this DNA's translation at residue 3, likely owing to a read error; the protein displayed comes from the DNA. The chain's CDR3 is CARDTVWESDKLIF. CDR3 coding DNA: TGTGCCCGTGACACCGTCTGGGAATCCGATAAACTCATCTTT. The V gene is TRDV2, the J gene TRDJ1; possible D gene TRDD3, 5 bases. Germline V gene lookup returns CDR1 GEAIGNYY and CDR2 EKD. This CDR3 has 14 amino acids.

About this clone: A far larger clone is just one base off, so this is likely a read error. Additional DNA sequences in this sample encode the identical CDR3. The chain links TRDV2 to TRDJ3, with 7 nucleotides matching TRDD3. As TCRdb names no J gene, one was assigned here on the basis of a DNA match to germline. The CDR3 is made up of 21 amino acids. V dropped 3 bases and J dropped 0; count of bases not matched to a gene: 16. CDR1 GEAIGNYY and CDR2 EKD come from the germline V gene. CDR3 nucleotides: TGTGCCTGTGACTCGTCCTGTACCGGGGGATTGGTCTCCTGGGACACCCGACAGATGTTTTTC. Encoded protein: CACDSSCTGGLVSWDTRQMFF.

This clone has only a few counts. This likely reflects a read error, since a far larger clone is one base away. Other DNA sequences in the same sample also yield this CDR3. The chain uses TRDV2 and TRDJ1; 9 bases agree with TRDD3. The J gene was not available in TCRdb and was assigned here by matching the DNA to germline segments. Germline V gene data show CDR1 as GEAIGNYY and CDR2 as EKD. There are 18 residues in the CDR3. Germline trimming cut 2 bases from V and 2 bases from J; bases unmatched to any gene: 14. The CDR3 protein is CACDSRTGGHLYTDKLIF. CDR3 in DNA: TGTGCCTGTGACAGTAGGACTGGGGGACATCTCTATACCGATAAACTCATCTTT.

Concerning this clone itself: TCRdb's entry gives the protein of a much larger clone, which mismatches this DNA's translation at residue 5, likely from a read error; the protein reported here is translated from the DNA. The CDR3 bases are TGTGCTCTTGGGCAACGTCGCCTGGGGGCTCCCAAGTCCGATAAACTCATCTTT. It specifies CALGQRRLGAPKSDKLIF. The chain combines TRDV1 with TRDJ1; 7 bases match TRDD3. Here the J gene came from matching the DNA to germline, since TCRdb omits it. Germline CDR1 and CDR2: TSWWSYY and QGS. The ends lost 5 bases at V and 3 bases at J; junction bases unmatched: 18. This CDR3 has 18 residues.